Shown below are 29 T cell receptor beta chains from a single sample sequenced in a study of Ad26.COV2.S vaccination and SARS-CoV-2 variants. The table came from immunoSEQ multiplex PCR; TCRdb's copy has only in-frame clones and leaves some out. The sample has about 400,000 clones; 88% are singletons. Treatment specified: some 20 received Ad26.COV2.S at low or high dose, single or two shots; roughly five received placebo; per-sample allocation not given. Sampling occurred on day 63 after the first vaccine or placebo injection. Here the sequenced sample was peripheral blood, taken in a trial of Ad26.COV2.S vaccine versus placebo. The receptors derive from a person between 18 and 59 years old who received the Ad26.COV2.S COVID-19 vaccine or a placebo.

This chain joins TRBV5-1 and TRBJ2-7; tentatively, D is TRBD1 (5 bases). From germline, CDR1 is SGHRS and CDR2 YFSETQ. The CDR3 has 15 residues. V lost 4 bases and J 5 bases, leaving 19 bases between the germline ends. Here the CDR3 reads CASSPQEPRFDEQYF. The CDR3 coding sequence is TGCGCCAGCAGCCCACAGGAGCCCCGTTTCGACGAGCAGTACTTC.

The chain joins TRBV5-4 to TRBJ2-7; D is possibly TRBD1 (5 bases). Germline V CDR1 and CDR2: SGHNT, YYREEE (reference sequence). The germline V and J ends were trimmed by 4 bases and 3 bases, with 8 bases remaining between them. This CDR3 contains 12 residues. The CDR3 nucleotides read TGTGCCAGCAGCATACAGGACTACGAGCAGTACTTC. This sequence encodes CASSIQDYEQYF.

The chain couples TRBV12-5 to TRBJ1-5, with a possible D match to TRBD1 (5 bases). Germline lookup yields CDR1 LGHNT and CDR2 FRNRAP. This CDR3 is built from 15 residues. Trimming shortened V by 2 bases and J by 1 base, and 9 bases separated the two germline ends. The CDR3 nucleotides read TGTGCTAGTGGTTTGTGGGGGGGGAGCAATCAGCCCCAGCATTTT. It is translated as CASGLWGGSNQPQHF.

V usage is TRBV7-3 and J usage is TRBJ1-2, with D hard to call. Between the trimmed V and J ends, which lost 2 bases and 3 bases, there was a span of 7 bases. CDR3 length equals 13 residues. The V gene's germline CDR1 is SGHTA and CDR2 FQGTGA. Here the CDR3 reads CASSLRVDYGYTF. As DNA, the CDR3 is TGTGCCAGCAGCTTACGGGTTGACTATGGCTACACCTTC.

The chain recombines TRBV7-9 with TRBJ2-3; no clear D gene. This CDR3 has 15 residues. Germline V CDR1 and CDR2: SEHNR, FQNEAQ (reference sequence). The V end lost 1 base, the J end lost 2 bases, and 10 bases lay between the germline ends. CDR3 DNA sequence: TGTGCCAGCAGCTTAGTTCCGGGCTCCACAGATACGCAGTATTTT. Its protein is CASSLVPGSTDTQYF.

The chain recombines TRBV19 with TRBJ2-5, with 10 bases lining up with TRBD2. This CDR3 is 14 amino acids long. CDR1 LNHDA and CDR2 SQIVND come from the germline V gene (reference sequence). The V gene end was trimmed by 6 bases and the J gene end by 4 bases; junction bases not matched to a gene: 5. The DNA for the CDR3 is TGTGCCAGTAGCGGGACTAGCGTCCCAGAGACCCAGTACTTC. Amino acids: CASSGTSVPETQYF.

The chain joins TRBV5-1 to TRBJ1-1; a weak D match, TRBD1 (5 bases). The CDR3 totals 14 residues. The V end was cut by 7 bases, the J end by 1 base, with 14 bases between. Germline-derived CDR1 and CDR2 are SGHRS and YFSETQ. The CDR3 region is CASVEMGGNTEAFF. CDR3 coding DNA: TGCGCCAGCGTCGAAATGGGGGGGAACACTGAAGCTTTCTTT.

The rearrangement uses TRBV5-1 and TRBJ1-1; 8 bases are shared with TRBD1. In germline, CDR1 is SGHRS, CDR2 YFSETQ. The CDR3 consists of 16 residues. V dropped 0 bases and J dropped 3; count of bases not matched to a gene: 7. This chain's CDR3 is CASSLGAQGAHTEAFF. CDR3 bases: TGCGCCAGCAGCTTGGGGGCCCAGGGGGCTCACACTGAAGCTTTCTTT.

The chain is built from TRBV19 and TRBJ2-5, with TRBD1 matching over 7 bases. The V segment lost 7 bases and the J segment 5 bases; nucleotides outside the gene matches: 7. Germline lookup yields CDR1 LNHDA and CDR2 SQIVND (reference sequence). The CDR3 is 13 amino acids. CDR3 bases: TGTGCCAGTACCAAGACAGGGTCGGAGACCCAGTACTTC. Translation gives CASTKTGSETQYF.

CDR3 bases: TGTGCCAGCAGCTTAGGGGGCGGTGGGACAGGTGCTCCTTTTAATGAAAAACTGTTTTTT. This codes for CASSLGGGGTGAPFNEKLFF. This sequence joins TRBV7-6 and TRBJ1-4; 8 nucleotides agree with TRBD1. The J segment lost 4 bases and the V segment lost 1 base, leaving 17 bases of the junction unmatched. The germline V gene encodes CDR1 SGHVS and CDR2 FNYEAQ. CDR3 length: 20 residues. Using reference TRBV7-6 and TRBJ1-4 for the parts outside the CDR3, the full variable domain is GAGVSQSPRYKVTKRGQDVALRCDPISGHVSLYWYRQALGQGPEFLTYFNYEAQQDKSGLPNDRFSAERPEGSISTLTIQRTEQRDSAMYRCASSLGGGGTGAPFNEKLFFGSGTQLSVL.

The chain couples TRBV2 to TRBJ2-2; D may be TRBD2 (6 bases). The CDR3 length is 15 residues. Germline CDR1 is SNHLY and CDR2 is FYNNEI. V lost 4 bases to trimming and J lost 0 bases, with 9 bases between them. Written as DNA, the CDR3 is TGTGCCAGCAGTGTTTCGGGAGCGAACACCGGGGAGCTGTTTTTT. It translates to CASSVSGANTGELFF.

This clone was found once. This chain joins TRBV4-1 and TRBJ1-1; the D is unclear. V lost 1 base and J lost 1, with 7 bases in between. The germline V gene encodes CDR1 MGHRA and CDR2 YSYEKL. There are 14 residues in the CDR3. The CDR3 region is CASSQGPANTEAFF. Here the CDR3 DNA reads TGCGCCAGCAGCCAAGGTCCAGCGAACACTGAAGCTTTCTTT.

The gene calls are TRBV4-1 and TRBJ2-2; 7 positions agree with TRBD2. The CDR3 loop spans 17 amino acids. Losses at the gene ends were 0 bases for V and 3 bases for J; bases not matched to a gene: 7. CDR1 and CDR2 from the germline V gene are MGHRA and YSYEKL. DNA for the CDR3: TGCGCCAGCAGCCAAGATGGGCGGGGGAGCTACACCGGGGAGCTGTTTTTT. Its translation: CASSQDGRGSYTGELFF.

The chain couples TRBV7-2 to TRBJ1-1, with unresolved D. CDR1 and CDR2 (germline): SGHTA, FQGNSA. Deletions cut 3 bases from V and 5 bases from J, with 10 bases between. This CDR3 is 13 amino acids long. The CDR3 loop reads CASSLGRETEAFF. Written as DNA, the CDR3 is TGTGCCAGCAGCTTGGGCCGGGAGACTGAAGCTTTCTTT.

The CDR3 DNA sequence: TGTGCCAGCAGTTTCCGGGACGGGCACACTGAAGCTTTCTTT. Encoded protein: CASSFRDGHTEAFF. The V gene is TRBV6-5, the J gene TRBJ1-1, with D maybe TRBD1 (5 bases). This CDR3 comprises 14 residues. V was trimmed by 4 bases and J by 3 bases, leaving 12 bases between them. Germline CDR1 and CDR2: MNHEY and SVGAGI.

The chain links TRBV7-2 to TRBJ2-3; TRBD1 agrees at 7 bases. Germline CDR1 reads SGHTA; CDR2 reads FQGNSA. This CDR3 region has 14 residues. Losses at the gene ends were 5 bases for V and 3 bases for J; bases not matched to a gene: 5. As DNA, the CDR3 is TGTGCCAGCAGCCGCTCACAGGGGACAGATACGCAGTATTTT. This codes for CASSRSQGTDTQYF.

The CDR3, as DNA: TGTGCCAGCAGTTACGGAAGGTTCACTGAAGCTTTCTTT. It yields the protein CASSYGRFTEAFF. The rearrangement links TRBV6-5 to TRBJ1-1; unclear D gene. The V end lost 2 bases, the J end lost 4 bases, and 8 bases lay between the germline ends. CDR3 length: 13 amino acids. Germline V gene sequence: CDR1 MNHEY, CDR2 SVGAGI.

The V gene is TRBV7-6, the J gene TRBJ1-1; 8 bases are shared with TRBD1. J gave up 1 base and V 0 bases, and 4 bases lay outside the gene matches. Germline CDR1 reads SGHVS; CDR2 reads FNYEAQ. This CDR3 has 16 residues. CDR3 DNA sequence: TGTGCCAGCAGCTTAGCATCGCAGGGGGCGAACACTGAAGCTTTCTTT. Its protein is CASSLASQGANTEAFF.

In its sample, this clone was seen once. The CDR3 nucleotides are TGCAGCGTGGACAGGGTATCGTCTGGCTACACCTTC. This sequence encodes CSVDRVSSGYTF. J is TRBJ1-2 and V is TRBV29-1; 8 bases are a match to TRBD1. CDR1 is SQVTM and CDR2 is ANQGSEA in the germline V gene. The CDR3 loop spans 12 amino acids. V dropped 6 bases and J dropped 7; count of bases not matched to a gene: 7.

The chain is built from TRBV4-1 and TRBJ1-5; TRBD1 agrees at 7 bases. The germline gives CDR1 MGHRA, CDR2 YSYEKL. The J segment lost 5 bases and the V segment lost 1 base, leaving 2 bases of the junction unmatched. This CDR3 is built from 14 residues. The CDR3 protein is CASSQGQGDQPQHF. The CDR3 coding sequence is TGCGCCAGCAGCCAAGGACAGGGAGATCAGCCCCAGCATTTT.

CDR3 sequence reads: CASSPDRENNSPLHF. CDR3 nucleotides: TGTGCCAGCAGTCCGGACAGGGAAAATAATTCACCCCTCCACTTT. The chain combines TRBV27 with TRBJ1-6; 8 bases match TRBD1. This CDR3 region has 15 residues. Germline V gives CDR1 MNHEY, CDR2 SMNVEV (reference sequence). With 5 bases clipped from V and 5 bases from J, the junction kept 5 bases outside the gene matches.

The chain carries TRBV10-3 and TRBJ1-4; 8 bases are shared with TRBD1. Germline-derived CDR1 and CDR2 are ENHRY and SYGVKD. The V and J ends lost 5 bases and 8 bases, in that order; junction bases with no gene match: 7. The CDR3 extends over 14 amino acids. The CDR3 here is CAISPDRGYEKLFF. The CDR3 DNA follows: TGTGCCATCAGTCCCGACAGGGGATACGAAAAACTGTTTTTT.

The chain carries TRBV28 and TRBJ2-5; the D gene is possibly TRBD2 (7 bases). The CDR3 is 14 residues long. Trimming removed 1 base from V and 5 bases from J, with 11 bases in between. Germline V gene sequence: CDR1 MDHEN, CDR2 SYDVKM. CDR3 in amino acids: CASSLSGGRETQYF. The CDR3 nucleotides are TGTGCCAGCAGTTTATCGGGGGGCCGTGAGACCCAGTACTTC.

This rearrangement joins TRBV9 to TRBJ1-5; D unclear. The germline gives CDR1 SGDLS, CDR2 YYNGEE. With 3 bases removed from V and 0 bases from J, the gap between germline ends came to 10 bases. This CDR3 is 15 amino acids long. CDR3 sequence reads: CASSATPSSNQPQHF. CDR3 DNA sequence: TGTGCCAGCAGCGCGACACCCTCTAGCAATCAGCCCCAGCATTTT.

The chain links TRBV3-1 (or the pseudogene TRBV3-2) to TRBJ2-2; TRBD2 agrees at 8 bases. This CDR3 is 16 amino acids long. Germline lookup yields CDR1 LGHDT and CDR2 YNNKEL (reference sequence). The V gene end was trimmed by 1 base and the J gene end by 3 bases; junction bases not matched to a gene: 4. The CDR3 DNA follows: TGTGCCAGCAGCCAAGCGGGAGCGGGGGACACCGGGGAGCTGTTTTTT. It translates to CASSQAGAGDTGELFF.

The rearrangement joins TRBV7-9 to TRBJ2-7; D ambiguous. This CDR3 contains 11 residues. Germline values: CDR1 SEHNR, CDR2 FQNEAQ (reference sequence). Trimming stripped 5 bases from V and 4 bases from J, with 6 bases between. CDR3 residues: CASSPQYEQYF. In nucleotides, the CDR3 is TGTGCCAGCAGCCCCCAATACGAGCAGTACTTC. The whole variable domain, remainder taken from reference TRBV7-9 and TRBJ2-7, is DTGVSQNPRHKITKRGQNVTFRCDPISEHNRLYWYRQTLGQGPEFLTYFQNEAQLEKSRLLSDRFSAERPKGSFSTLEIQRTEQGDSAMYLCASSPQYEQYFGPGTRLTVT.

This chain links TRBV7-8 with TRBJ2-7; TRBD2 aligns across 8 bases. Trimming at V came to 5 bases and at J to 1 base, leaving 7 bases not matched to a gene. Germline V gene lookup returns CDR1 SGHVS and CDR2 FQNEAQ. This CDR3 comprises 15 residues. The CDR3, as DNA: TGTGCCAGCAGCGCGACGGGAGGGGCATCCTACGAGCAGTACTTC. This sequence encodes CASSATGGASYEQYF.

The table lists this clone with a few counts. CDR3 nucleotide sequence: TGCAGTGCTGGGTCCTATGGCTACACCTTC. Translated: CSAGSYGYTF. This chain links TRBV20-1 with TRBJ1-2, with D hard to call. CDR3 length: 10 residues. Trimming took 5 bases from V and 4 from J, leaving 5 bases between them. Germline V gene data show CDR1 as DFQATT and CDR2 as SNEGSKA (reference sequence).

CDR3 region: CASSNRPSGNTIYF. In DNA, the CDR3 is TGTGCCAGCAGCAATCGGCCCTCCGGAAACACCATATATTTT. The rearrangement joins TRBV21-1 to TRBJ1-3. TRBV21-1 is marked as a pseudogene. The CDR3 extends over 14 amino acids.